This TCR beta chain was recorded in a study of post-analysis software for immune sequencing data. TCR beta cDNA libraries included unique molecular identifiers. Input amounts of 1 to 10 million T cells were used. These gave about 500,000 cDNA molecules, so each molecule approximated one T cell. From the PCR reads, TCRdb called clonotypes with MiXCR, one entry per CDR3 protein. The repertoire holds roughly 150,000 distinct CDR3 sequences, with 35% to 40% as singletons. Note on this clonotype: The antigen is unknown.

The CDR3 covers 11 residues. V lost 7 bases and J 6 bases, leaving 12 bases between the germline ends. Germline V lookup: CDR1 SQVTM, CDR2 ANQGSEA. General observations from the study: Batch-matched samples strongly co-clustered by F measure. Comparison of patients with controls showed four or five TRBV segments more frequent in patients, TRBV5-6, TRBV5-1 and TRBV20-1 among them. Controls significantly exceeded multiple sclerosis patients in normalized Chao1 diversity.

This rearrangement joins TRBV29-1 to TRBJ1-1; D not certain. This clonotype originated in a girl between 5 and 17 years old with multiple sclerosis. This specimen was blood, taken after autologous hematopoietic stem cell transplantation. In DNA, the CDR3 is TGCAGCGCAGGATGGAGGTCTGAAGCTTTCTTT. It codes for CSAGWRSEAFF.